This T cell receptor (beta chain) was retrieved from a study of cytomegalovirus exposure and HLA in healthy donors. The PCR had 60 Vbeta and 13 Jbeta primers. TCRdb keeps only in-frame clones here, not all; method: immunoSEQ multiplex PCR. The table lists some 150,000 clones, 80% to 90% of them singletons, with around 10% in the top ten. CDR1 SGHRS and CDR2 YFSETQ come from the germline V gene. CDR3 length equals 15 residues. Trimming removed 0 bases from V and 5 bases from J, with 15 bases in between. The clonotype comes from a man aged 45-60 years in good health and CMV-seropositive. This sequence joins TRBV5-1 and TRBJ2-7, with D perhaps TRBD1 (5 bases). The sequenced sample was PBMCs. The CDR3 loop is CASSLVIQGSNEQYF. The CDR3 DNA is TGCGCCAGCAGCTTGGTGATTCAGGGTTCCAACGAGCAGTACTTC.